The clone carrying this T cell receptor beta chain has just one count. The data were obtained in a study of cytomegalovirus exposure and HLA in healthy donors. A multiplex PCR was run with 60 Vbeta primers and 13 Jbeta primers. The repertoire was sequenced with immunoSEQ multiplex PCR; TCRdb's copy has only in-frame clones and lacks some. The repertoire consists of 65,000 to 70,000 clones, with around three quarters occurring once and the leading ten covering about 6.5%. Trimming removed 0 bases at V and 3 bases at J, with 9 bases between. CDR3 size: 15 residues. Germline V gene lookup returns CDR1 MRHNA and CDR2 SNTAGT.

The receptor was derived from a man aged 50 to 60 in good health and CMV-seronegative. The sequenced material came from PBMCs. This sequence joins TRBV6-4 and TRBJ1-5; the D gene is possibly TRBD1 (5 bases). Here the CDR3 DNA reads TGTGCCAGCAGTGACTCGGCAGGGCCCAATCAGCCCCAGCATTTT. This encodes CASSDSAGPNQPQHF.